This section outlines one TCR beta chain sequence together with its context. Antigen: not known. This specimen comes from a study of T cell responses to AZD1222 COVID-19 vaccine. Generated by immunoSEQ multiplex PCR, the TCRdb table keeps only in-frame clones and is missing some. Of 200,000 to 250,000 clones in the sample, approximately 94% are singletons; the top ten hold about 1.5%. CDR3 length: 16 residues. V lost 3 bases and J lost 4, with 19 bases in between. Germline V lookup: CDR1 MGHRA, CDR2 YSYEKL. Study-wide points: There were mostly white British donors and more females than males, and clonal diversity was possibly underestimated. The study sampled repertoires only after the peak T cell response.

The J gene is TRBJ2-7, the V gene TRBV4-1; the D gene is possibly TRBD1 (5 bases). The clonotype was recovered from an adult who received the MenACWY meningococcal vaccine as a control. The specimen comprised peripheral blood, sampled 28 days after the second dose of the MenACWY control vaccine. This chain's CDR3 is CASSQNLGDRGYEQYF. The CDR3 coding sequence is TGCGCCAGCAGCCAGAATCTTGGAGACAGAGGATACGAGCAGTACTTC.